The rows below give T cell receptor beta chains drawn from one sample of a study of T-cell reconstitution after alpha-beta-depleted transplantation in children. TCRdb re-called the PCR reads through MiXCR, storing one row per CDR3 protein. Here the sample spans 500,000 to 600,000 distinct CDR3 sequences, 25% to 30% being singletons. The source was PBMCs, collected before TCRalphabeta/CD19-depleted stem cell transplant. Receptors were obtained from a boy under two years old with Wiskott-Aldrich syndrome, due to receive a stem cell transplant. The CDR3 runs from the conserved cysteine through the conserved F or W.

v_gene	j_gene	CDR3aa
TRBV5-1	TRBJ2-6	CASSRTSSGANVLTF
TRBV12-3/TRBV12-4	TRBJ1-6	CASSDNRFPSYNSPLHF
TRBV5-1	TRBJ1-1	CASSLGGRNTEAFF
TRBV7-8	TRBJ2-2	CASSLAGLVSTGELFF
TRBV30	TRBJ1-2	CAWSVHNPMASTF
TRBV5-4	TRBJ2-3	CASKPGLAGVGDTQYF
TRBV10-3	TRBJ1-2	CAISPTRDSYGYTF
TRBV10-2	TRBJ2-7	CASSTGFPYEQYF
TRBV7-3	TRBJ1-2	CASTLDREGYTF
TRBV7-8	TRBJ2-1	CASSHGEGFYNEQFF
TRBV7-2	TRBJ2-1	CASSLGSAVLNEQFF
TRBV5-1	TRBJ2-1	CASSLVVLAGGGEQFF
TRBV10-3	TRBJ2-7	CAIRTSGRWDEQYF
TRBV4-1	TRBJ1-4	CASSQGAGGNEKLFF
TRBV3-1	TRBJ2-1	CASSQSPLSGVNYNEQFF
TRBV5-1	TRBJ2-3	CASSAASTDTQYF
TRBV20-1	TRBJ1-1	CSARGYQGAQTEAFF
TRBV2	TRBJ2-2	CASSPTSGKAGELFF
TRBV20-1	TRBJ2-1	CSAGTSGRAQNEQFF
TRBV3-1	TRBJ2-5	CASSQLRGQETQYF
TRBV20-1	TRBJ2-3	CSASDSGIDTDTQYF
TRBV10-3	TRBJ1-1	CAISRDRGKTEAFF
TRBV20-1	TRBJ2-3	CSARERGYTQYF
TRBV20-1	TRBJ2-3	CSARDVSATDTQYF
TRBV7-2	TRBJ2-7	CASSLAAGSEQYF
TRBV30	TRBJ2-3	CAWRGRSTDTQYF
TRBV11-2	TRBJ2-6	CASSLVSGLASGANVLTF
TRBV28	TRBJ2-7	CASSFRLAGESEQYF
TRBV25-1	TRBJ2-3	CASSPLVERGGRTDTQYF
TRBV2	TRBJ1-6	CASSIGDRSRRLHF
TRBV5-1	TRBJ2-1	CASSLANFSNEQFF
TRBV5-1	TRBJ2-3	CASSWGLAGPDTQYF
TRBV7-3	TRBJ2-1	CASSSQGLYNEQFF
TRBV27	TRBJ2-3	CASSFPDSDGSTDTQYF
TRBV27	TRBJ2-3	CASSFRGPRTDTQYF
TRBV29-1	TRBJ1-3	CSVEVGPGNTIYF
TRBV5-6	TRBJ2-1	CASSLDLARLQDEQFF
TRBV5-1	TRBJ1-3	CASSDGQGDTIYF
TRBV12-5	TRBJ2-1	CASGLVYNEQFF
TRBV10-3	TRBJ2-7	CAISGAGRGDYEQYF
TRBV7-9	TRBJ2-3	CASSLPLTGSTDTQYF
TRBV5-1	TRBJ2-7	CASSWGDRGPYEQYF
TRBV20-1	TRBJ2-2	CSARDIRGSGELFF
TRBV5-1	TRBJ2-2	CASSRGKNTGELFF
TRBV28	TRBJ1-1	CASRGRRGDYTEAFF
TRBV5-1	TRBJ2-1	CASSVGTPDEQFF
TRBV5-1	TRBJ2-3	CASSGLREGLDTQYF
TRBV10-3	TRBJ2-5	CAIRETSGRGQETQYF
TRBV20-1	TRBJ2-1	CSAARDYNEQFF
TRBV7-9	TRBJ2-1	CASSLGSSPYGEQFF
TRBV24-1	TRBJ2-3	CATSDSGQSTDTQYF
TRBV7-2	TRBJ2-2	CASSPSSANTGELFF